This TCR beta chain emerged from a study of identical twins. The CDR3 contains 13 residues. Germline trimming cut 6 bases from V and 3 bases from J; bases unmatched to any gene: 6. Germline CDR1 reads SQVTM; CDR2 reads ANQGSEA. A single record per CDR3 protein comes from TCRdb applying MiXCR to the 5' RACE reads. The sample holds a few hundred thousand distinct CDR3 sequences, about 8.5% seen once. This clonotype was detected ten times or more. The data also belong to a second study, concerning yellow fever vaccine responses in identical twins.

The chain joins TRBV29-1 to TRBJ2-7, with 9 bases lining up with TRBD1. Sample: CD8+ T cells sorted from blood. The clonotype comes from a woman younger than 30 in good health. The CDR3 spells CSVPGTGHYEQYF. The CDR3 DNA follows: TGCAGCGTACCCGGGACAGGGCACTACGAGCAGTACTTC.